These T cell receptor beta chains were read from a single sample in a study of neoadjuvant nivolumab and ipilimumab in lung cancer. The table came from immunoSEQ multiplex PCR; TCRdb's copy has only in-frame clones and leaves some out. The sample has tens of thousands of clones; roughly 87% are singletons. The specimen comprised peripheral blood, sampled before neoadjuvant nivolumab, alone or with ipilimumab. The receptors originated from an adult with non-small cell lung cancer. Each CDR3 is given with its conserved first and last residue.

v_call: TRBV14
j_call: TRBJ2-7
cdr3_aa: CASRHSQGTHEQYF

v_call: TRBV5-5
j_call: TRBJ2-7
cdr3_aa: CASSLVFSWDRAYEQYF

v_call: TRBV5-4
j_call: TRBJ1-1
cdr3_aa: CASSLPNAGAGEAFF

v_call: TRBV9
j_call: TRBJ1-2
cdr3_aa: CASSVAVGDRYGYTF

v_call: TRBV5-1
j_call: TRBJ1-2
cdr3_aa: CASSLRGTGDGYTF

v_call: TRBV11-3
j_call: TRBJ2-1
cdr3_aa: CASSRLAGVYNEQFF

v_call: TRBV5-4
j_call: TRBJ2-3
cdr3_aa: CASSRGDPPDTQYF

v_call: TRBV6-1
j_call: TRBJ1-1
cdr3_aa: CASSESRRGTEAFF

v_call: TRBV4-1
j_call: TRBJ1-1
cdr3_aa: CASSQQGLETEAFF

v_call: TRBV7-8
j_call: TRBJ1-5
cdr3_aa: CASSLRRVQVPNQPQHF

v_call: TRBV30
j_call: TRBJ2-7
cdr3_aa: CAWSKAFLYF

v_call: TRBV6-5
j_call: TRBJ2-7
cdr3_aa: CASSYTRGGYEQYF

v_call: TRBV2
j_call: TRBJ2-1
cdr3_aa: CASSGPGSYNEQFF

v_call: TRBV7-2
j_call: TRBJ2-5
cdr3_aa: CASSSFPRGGRETQYF

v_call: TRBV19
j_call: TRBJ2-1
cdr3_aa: CASSIVGENEQFF

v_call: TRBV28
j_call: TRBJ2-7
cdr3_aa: CASSPPGQGTSEQYF

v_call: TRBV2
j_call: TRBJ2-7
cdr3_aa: CASSELYEQYF

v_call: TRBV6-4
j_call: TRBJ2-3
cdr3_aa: CASSGTSGSGTDTQYF

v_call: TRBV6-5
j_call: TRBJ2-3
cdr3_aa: CASTQSGLGTDTQYF

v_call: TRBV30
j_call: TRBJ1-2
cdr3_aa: CAWSVANYGYTF

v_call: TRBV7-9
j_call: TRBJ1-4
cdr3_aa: CASSLGDPGQWNEKLFF

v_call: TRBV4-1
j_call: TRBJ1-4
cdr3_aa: CASSQSVEKLFF

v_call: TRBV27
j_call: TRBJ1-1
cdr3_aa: CASSDSMNTEAFF

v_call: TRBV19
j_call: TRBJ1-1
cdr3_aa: CASSGGSWAKAFF

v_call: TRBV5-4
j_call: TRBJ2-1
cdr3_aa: CASSMSGGRYNEQFF

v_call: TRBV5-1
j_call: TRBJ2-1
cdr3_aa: CASSWAGVASVYNEQFF

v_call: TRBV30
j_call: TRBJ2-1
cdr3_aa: CAWSAGAFYNEQFF

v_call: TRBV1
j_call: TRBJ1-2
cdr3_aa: CTSRGSSLRKTYGYTF

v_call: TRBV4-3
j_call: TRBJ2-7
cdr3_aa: CASSQGLAGGSSYEQYF

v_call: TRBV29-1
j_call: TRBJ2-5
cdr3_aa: CSVGLRETQYF

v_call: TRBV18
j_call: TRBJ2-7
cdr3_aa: CASSYYPGQGAYEQYF

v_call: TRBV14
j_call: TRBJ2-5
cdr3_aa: CASSPIPIALETQYF

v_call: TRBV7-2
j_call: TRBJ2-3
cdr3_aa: CASSPRGDTQYF

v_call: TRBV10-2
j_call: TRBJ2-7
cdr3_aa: CASSGLGQGADEQYF

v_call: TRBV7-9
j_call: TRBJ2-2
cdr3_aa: CASSFTGELFF

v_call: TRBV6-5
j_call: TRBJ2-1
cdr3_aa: CASSSQPSGRENEQFF

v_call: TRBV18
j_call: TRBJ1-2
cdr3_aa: CASSPGTDYGYTF

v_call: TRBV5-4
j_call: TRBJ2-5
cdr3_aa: CASSSYRGPETQYF

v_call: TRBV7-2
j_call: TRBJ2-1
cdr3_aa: CASSDLYNEQFF

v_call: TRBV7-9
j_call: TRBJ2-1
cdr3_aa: CASSPGISEQFF

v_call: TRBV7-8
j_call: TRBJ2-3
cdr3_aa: CASRWGASGTDTQYF

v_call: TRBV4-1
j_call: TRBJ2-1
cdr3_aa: CASSPKGKRGSYNEQFF

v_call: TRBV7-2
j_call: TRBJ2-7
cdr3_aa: CASSPRLAGEREQYF

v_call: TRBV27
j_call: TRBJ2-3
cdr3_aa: CASSLLSSGVTDTQYF

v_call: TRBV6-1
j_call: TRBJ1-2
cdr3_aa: CASSELTGTPGYGYTF

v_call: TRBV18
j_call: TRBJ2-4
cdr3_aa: CASSPESGGRVVQYF

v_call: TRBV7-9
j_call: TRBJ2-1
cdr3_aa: CASSGSGILSYNEQFF

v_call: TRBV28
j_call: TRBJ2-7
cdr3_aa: CASSLYPDRLPPYF

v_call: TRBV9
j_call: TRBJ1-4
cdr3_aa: CASSAGREIEKLFF

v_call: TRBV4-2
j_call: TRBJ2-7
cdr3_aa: CASSQDLAGESYEQYF

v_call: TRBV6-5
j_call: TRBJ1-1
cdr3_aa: CASTQQGDRRAFF

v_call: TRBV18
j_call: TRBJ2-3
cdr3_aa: CASSPPDRTADTQYF

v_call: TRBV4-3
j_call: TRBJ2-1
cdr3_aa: CASSPDGGNEQFF